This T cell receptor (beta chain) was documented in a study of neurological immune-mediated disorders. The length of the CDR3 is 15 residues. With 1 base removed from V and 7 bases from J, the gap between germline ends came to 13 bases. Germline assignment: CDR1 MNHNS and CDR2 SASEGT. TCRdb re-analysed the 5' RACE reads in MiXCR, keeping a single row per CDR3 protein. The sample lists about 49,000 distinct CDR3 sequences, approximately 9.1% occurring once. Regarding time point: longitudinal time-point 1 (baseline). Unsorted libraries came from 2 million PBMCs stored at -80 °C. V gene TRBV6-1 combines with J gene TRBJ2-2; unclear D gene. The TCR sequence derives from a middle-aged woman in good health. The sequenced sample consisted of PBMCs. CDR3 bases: TGTGCCAGCAGTGAAGGACAATTGGGGATCGGGGAGCTGTTTTTT. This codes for CASSEGQLGIGELFF.